There are many counts of the clone carrying this T cell receptor (beta chain). This sample is part of a study of molecular identifiers for immune sequencing clone quantification. TCRdb re-called the PCR reads through MiXCR, storing one row per CDR3 protein. The sample has about 640,000 distinct CDR3 sequences, just under 20% seen once. Trimming left V 4 bases short and J 4 bases short, with 26 bases between. CDR1 is MDHEN and CDR2 is SYDVKM in the germline V gene. This CDR3 region has 20 residues. Sequenced material: naive CD8+ T cells from blood, with Jurkat cell RNA spiked in. Subset described: FACS-sorted CD8+CD4-CCR7+CD45RA+ naive T cells. The sequence was collected from a human donor in good health. Some libraries in this study had Jurkat cell RNA spiked in. The chain employs TRBV28 and TRBJ2-6; TRBD1 is a possible D gene (6 bases). The CDR3 protein is CASSSPDRNPIIIGANVLTF. The CDR3 coding sequence is TGTGCCAGCAGTTCCCCAGACAGGAATCCGATCATTATCGGGGCCAACGTCCTGACTTTC.